Listed here are 25 T cell receptor beta chains from one sample, sequenced in a study of blood T cell repertoires in COVID-19. Assay used: immunoSEQ multiplex PCR; TCRdb lists only in-frame clones, some missing. Of 83,000 or so clones in the sample, around 90% are singletons; the top ten hold 7% to 9%. The sequenced sample consisted of peripheral blood. All receptors come from a man older than 75 with active or convalescent COVID-19.

This clone has more than one count but fewer than ten. V and J are TRBV7-9 and TRBJ1-5; D is unclear. This CDR3 is 12 amino acids long. Between the trimmed V and J ends, which lost 3 bases and 4 bases, there was a span of 4 bases. CDR1 is SEHNR, CDR2 FQNEAQ, per germline (reference sequence). CDR3 protein: CASSFGNQPQHF. The DNA for the CDR3 is TGTGCCAGCAGCTTCGGGAATCAGCCCCAGCATTTT. The full variable domain, its missing parts supplied by reference TRBV7-9 and TRBJ1-5, is DTGVSQNPRHKITKRGQNVTFRCDPISEHNRLYWYRQTLGQGPEFLTYFQNEAQLEKSRLLSDRFSAERPKGSFSTLEIQRTEQGDSAMYLCASSFGNQPQHFGDGTRLSIL.

The gene calls are TRBV19 and TRBJ2-1, with D uncertain. CDR1 LNHDA and CDR2 SQIVND come from the germline V gene (reference sequence). The CDR3 sequence is 13 residues long. The V end lost 5 bases, the J end lost 0 bases, and 5 bases lay between the germline ends. The CDR3, as DNA: TGTGCCAGTAGTCCGAGCTCCTACAATGAGCAGTTCTTC. This gives the protein CASSPSSYNEQFF.

This chain links TRBV7-8 with TRBJ2-7; 10 nucleotides line up with TRBD2. Germline CDR1 and CDR2: SGHVS and FQNEAQ. Trimming cost V 6 bases and J 3 bases; bases outside gene matches: 17. This CDR3 comprises 18 residues. The DNA for the CDR3 is TGTGCCAGCAGTTACAGGGCCAGGGGGACTAGCGAGGTCTACGAGCAGTACGTC. It encodes CASSYRARGTSEVYEQYV.

The chain is built from TRBV7-9 and TRBJ1-3; 7 bases are a match to TRBD1. The germline CDR1 and CDR2 sequences are SEHNR and FQNEAQ (reference sequence). The junction had 4 bases not matched to a gene; V was cut back by 3 bases and J by 5 bases. This CDR3 region has 14 residues. The CDR3 loop reads CASSFDRARNTIYF. CDR3 bases: TGTGCCAGCAGCTTTGACAGGGCCAGAAACACCATATATTTT. Drawing the rest from reference TRBV7-9 and TRBJ1-3, the complete variable domain is DTGVSQNPRHKITKRGQNVTFRCDPISEHNRLYWYRQTLGQGPEFLTYFQNEAQLEKSRLLSDRFSAERPKGSFSTLEIQRTEQGDSAMYLCASSFDRARNTIYFGEGSWLTVV.

The genes are TRBV28 and TRBJ2-7; D possibly corresponds to TRBD1 (5 bases). Germline CDR1 is MDHEN and CDR2 is SYDVKM. The germline V and J ends were trimmed by 0 bases and 13 bases, with 13 bases remaining between them. The CDR3 has 12 amino acids. The CDR3 DNA is TGTGCCAGCAGTTTATGCAGACCCAGGGTTTACGTC. Its protein product is CASSLCRPRVYV.

Only a few counts were recorded for this clone. Other DNA sequences from this sample encode an identical CDR3 as well. V and J are TRBV11-3 and TRBJ2-2, with D perhaps TRBD2 (7 bases). The germline V gene has CDR1 SGHNT and CDR2 YENEEA. Trimming stripped 5 bases from V and 5 bases from J, with 18 bases between. CDR3 size: 16 residues. The CDR3 here is CASSRIGGGKTGELFF. As DNA, the CDR3 is TGTGCCAGCAGCCGGATAGGGGGGGGCAAAACCGGGGAGCTGTTTTTT.

V and J are TRBV3-1 (or the pseudogene TRBV3-2) and TRBJ1-2, with D perhaps matching TRBD1 (5 bases). V was clipped by 2 bases and J by 10 bases, with 17 bases between them. The length of the CDR3 is 14 residues. In germline, CDR1 is LGHDT, CDR2 YNNKEL (reference sequence). This CDR3 is CASSQRHQTAVYTF. Written as DNA, the CDR3 is TGTGCCAGCAGCCAACGGCACCAGACAGCTGTCTACACCTTC.

This chain links TRBV9 with TRBJ2-5; D is possibly TRBD2 (5 bases). V was pared by 0 bases and J by 2 bases, with 11 bases between. The CDR3 length is 15 residues. Germline lookup yields CDR1 SGDLS and CDR2 YYNGEE. The CDR3 DNA reads as TGTGCCAGCAGCGTAGGCGAGACTACACAAGAGACCCAGTACTTC. It codes for CASSVGETTQETQYF.

CDR3 protein: CASSWGGADTINSPLHF. The DNA of the CDR3 is TGTGCCAGCAGCTGGGGGGGGGCGGATACCATAAATTCACCCCTCCACTTT. The V and J genes are TRBV5-4 and TRBJ1-6, with a weak D call TRBD1 (6 bases). Germline V CDR1 and CDR2: SGHNT, YYREEE (reference sequence). The CDR3 totals 17 residues. Trimming stripped 3 bases from V and 7 bases from J, with 20 bases between.

This clone was detected only a few times. V is TRBV11-3 and J is TRBJ1-5; TRBD1 is a possible D gene (6 bases). Trimming stripped 2 bases from V and 9 bases from J, with 20 bases between. The length of the CDR3 is 16 residues. CDR1 is SGHNT, CDR2 YENEEA, per germline. The CDR3 DNA follows: TGTGCCAGCAGCTTACACAGGGTATCAATCTTTTGGCCCCAGCATTTT. It is translated as CASSLHRVSIFWPQHF. The variable domain in full, with the rest retrieved from reference TRBV11-3 and TRBJ1-5, is EAGVVQSPRYKIIEKKQPVAFWCNPISGHNTLYWYLQNLGQGPELLIRYENEEAVDDSQLPKDRFSAERLKGVDSTLKIQPAELGDSAVYLCASSLHRVSIFWPQHFGDGTRLSIL.

The genes are TRBV11-3 and TRBJ1-2; TRBD1 agrees at 7 bases. The length of the CDR3 is 15 residues. Trimming at V came to 5 bases and at J to 0 bases, leaving 6 bases not matched to a gene. From germline, CDR1 is SGHNT and CDR2 YENEEA. The CDR3 loop reads CASSPRTGSNYGYTF. The DNA of the CDR3 is TGTGCCAGCAGCCCCCGGACAGGTTCTAACTATGGCTACACCTTC.

The chain links TRBV7-2 to TRBJ2-1; 12 bases are a match to TRBD2. V trimming: 1 base; J trimming: 8 bases; junction bases outside the gene matches: 6. The CDR3 length is 16 residues. CDR1 SGHTA and CDR2 FQGNSA come from the germline V gene. This chain's CDR3 is CASSLDPSGGAHEQFF. In DNA, the CDR3 is TGTGCCAGCAGCTTAGACCCTAGCGGGGGGGCCCATGAGCAGTTCTTC.

The V and J genes are TRBV19 and TRBJ2-1; 10 bases fit TRBD2. CDR3 length: 19 residues. Germline V gene sequence: CDR1 LNHDA, CDR2 SQIVND (reference sequence). The V segment lost 5 bases and the J segment 0 bases; nucleotides outside the gene matches: 13. DNA for the CDR3: TGTGCCAGTAGTCTGATGGGGGGACTAGCGCCTAGCTCCTACAATGAGCAGTTCTTC. This gives the protein CASSLMGGLAPSSYNEQFF.

The chain is built from TRBV10-2 and TRBJ2-3, with 12 bases aligning to TRBD2. The CDR3 runs to 15 residues. J was trimmed by 4 bases and V by 6 bases; bases with no gene match: 5. CDR1 and CDR2 from the germline V gene are WSHSY and SAAADI. The CDR3 here is CASSPGLAGPDTQYF. CDR3 nucleotides: TGCGCCAGCAGCCCTGGACTAGCGGGGCCAGATACGCAGTATTTT.

Written as DNA, the CDR3 is TGTGCCAGTAGTTCCCTAAGTTGGAATCAGCCCCAGCATTTT. This codes for CASSSLSWNQPQHF. The rearrangement joins TRBV19 to TRBJ1-5, with D unresolved. Per germline, CDR1 LNHDA and CDR2 SQIVND (reference sequence). The CDR3 covers 14 residues. V was clipped by 5 bases and J by 4 bases, with 12 bases between them.

The table lists this clone with a few counts. J is TRBJ1-2 and V is TRBV19; 7 bases agree with TRBD1. V dropped 5 bases and J dropped 4; count of bases not matched to a gene: 7. The germline V gene encodes CDR1 LNHDA and CDR2 SQIVND (reference sequence). The CDR3 loop spans 14 amino acids. The CDR3 is CASSQTGDGYGYTF. Here the CDR3 DNA reads TGTGCCAGTAGTCAAACAGGGGACGGCTATGGCTACACCTTC.

The chain links TRBV6-5 to TRBJ1-6; D not certain. Between the trimmed V and J ends, which lost 8 bases and 11 bases, there was a span of 16 bases. The length of the CDR3 is 13 residues. Germline values: CDR1 MNHEY, CDR2 SVGAGI. CDR3 in DNA: TGTGCCAGCGCTCGGGAGATTGATACACCCCTCCACTTT. Its translation: CASAREIDTPLHF.

The chain is built from TRBV5-5 and TRBJ2-5; D might be TRBD2 (6 bases). V was trimmed by 4 bases and J by 2 bases, leaving 9 bases between them. Germline values: CDR1 SGHKS, CDR2 YYEKEE (reference sequence). This CDR3 is built from 13 residues. The CDR3 loop is CASSGGLQETQYF. Here the CDR3 DNA reads TGTGCCAGCAGCGGGGGACTTCAAGAGACCCAGTACTTC.

The chain couples TRBV9 to TRBJ1-1; 7 bases agree with TRBD1. This CDR3 spans 15 amino acids. V shed 2 bases, J shed 4 bases, and the junction held 8 bases outside the gene matches. Germline values: CDR1 SGDLS, CDR2 YYNGEE. CDR3 sequence: CASSVEGALGTEAFF. The CDR3 coding sequence is TGTGCCAGCAGCGTGGAGGGGGCGCTGGGCACTGAAGCTTTCTTT.

This clone was seen just once. V gene TRBV6-1 combines with J gene TRBJ1-3, with 7 bases fitting TRBD1. Germline V CDR1 and CDR2: MNHNS, SASEGT. J gave up 6 bases and V 2 bases, and 7 bases lay outside the gene matches. The CDR3 length is 15 residues. DNA for the CDR3: TGTGCCAGCAGTGAATACAGGGGTCCGGAAAACACCATATATTTT. This gives the protein CASSEYRGPENTIYF.

This chain uses TRBV7-8 with TRBJ2-1; 14 bases match TRBD2. The V gene's germline CDR1 is SGHVS and CDR2 FQNEAQ. J lost 7 bases, V lost 5 bases, and 7 bases had no gene match. CDR3 length equals 16 residues. As DNA, the CDR3 is TGTGCCAGCAGCACCTGGACTAGCGGGAGGCGGAATGAGCAGTTCTTC. Translation: CASSTWTSGRRNEQFF.

The rearrangement links TRBV6-6 to TRBJ1-1; D not certain. This CDR3 comprises 15 residues. Germline lookup yields CDR1 MNHNY and CDR2 SVGAGI (reference sequence). Trimming took 0 bases from V and 3 from J, leaving 11 bases between them. The CDR3 spells CASSYSSRIDTEAFF. CDR3 sequence (DNA): TGTGCCAGCAGTTACTCTTCCAGGATAGACACTGAAGCTTTCTTT.

The chain uses TRBV5-1 and TRBJ1-1; D might be TRBD1 (5 bases). The CDR3 is 13 amino acids. Germline V gives CDR1 SGHRS, CDR2 YFSETQ. Between the trimmed V and J ends, which lost 0 bases and 4 bases, there was a span of 7 bases. Here the CDR3 DNA reads TGCGCCAGCAGCTTGGTAGGGGCCACTGAAGCTTTCTTT. This encodes CASSLVGATEAFF.

The V and J genes are TRBV13 and TRBJ1-2, with 7 bases aligning to TRBD1. The CDR3 is made up of 18 amino acids. V gave up 3 bases and J gave up 4 bases; unmatched junction bases: 17. Germline V gene sequence: CDR1 PRHDT, CDR2 FYEKMQ (reference sequence). CDR3 in DNA: TGTGCCAGCAGCTTCTATACAGGGGTCGCACAAAGTCTCTATGGCTACACCTTC. As protein: CASSFYTGVAQSLYGYTF. Full variable domain (rest looked up from reference TRBV13 and TRBJ1-2): AAGVIQSPRHLIKEKRETATLKCYPIPRHDTVYWYQQGPGQDPQFLISFYEKMQSDKGSIPDRFSAQQFSDYHSELNMSSLELGDSALYFCASSFYTGVAQSLYGYTFGSGTRLTVV.

This sequence joins TRBV11-3 and TRBJ2-5; TRBD2 aligns across 9 bases. The CDR3 has 16 amino acids. Per germline, CDR1 SGHNT and CDR2 YENEEA. V shed 1 base, J shed 5 bases, and the junction held 8 bases outside the gene matches. This CDR3 reads CASSLVGSGSGETQYF. The CDR3, as DNA: TGTGCCAGCAGCTTAGTGGGTAGCGGGAGCGGTGAGACCCAGTACTTC.